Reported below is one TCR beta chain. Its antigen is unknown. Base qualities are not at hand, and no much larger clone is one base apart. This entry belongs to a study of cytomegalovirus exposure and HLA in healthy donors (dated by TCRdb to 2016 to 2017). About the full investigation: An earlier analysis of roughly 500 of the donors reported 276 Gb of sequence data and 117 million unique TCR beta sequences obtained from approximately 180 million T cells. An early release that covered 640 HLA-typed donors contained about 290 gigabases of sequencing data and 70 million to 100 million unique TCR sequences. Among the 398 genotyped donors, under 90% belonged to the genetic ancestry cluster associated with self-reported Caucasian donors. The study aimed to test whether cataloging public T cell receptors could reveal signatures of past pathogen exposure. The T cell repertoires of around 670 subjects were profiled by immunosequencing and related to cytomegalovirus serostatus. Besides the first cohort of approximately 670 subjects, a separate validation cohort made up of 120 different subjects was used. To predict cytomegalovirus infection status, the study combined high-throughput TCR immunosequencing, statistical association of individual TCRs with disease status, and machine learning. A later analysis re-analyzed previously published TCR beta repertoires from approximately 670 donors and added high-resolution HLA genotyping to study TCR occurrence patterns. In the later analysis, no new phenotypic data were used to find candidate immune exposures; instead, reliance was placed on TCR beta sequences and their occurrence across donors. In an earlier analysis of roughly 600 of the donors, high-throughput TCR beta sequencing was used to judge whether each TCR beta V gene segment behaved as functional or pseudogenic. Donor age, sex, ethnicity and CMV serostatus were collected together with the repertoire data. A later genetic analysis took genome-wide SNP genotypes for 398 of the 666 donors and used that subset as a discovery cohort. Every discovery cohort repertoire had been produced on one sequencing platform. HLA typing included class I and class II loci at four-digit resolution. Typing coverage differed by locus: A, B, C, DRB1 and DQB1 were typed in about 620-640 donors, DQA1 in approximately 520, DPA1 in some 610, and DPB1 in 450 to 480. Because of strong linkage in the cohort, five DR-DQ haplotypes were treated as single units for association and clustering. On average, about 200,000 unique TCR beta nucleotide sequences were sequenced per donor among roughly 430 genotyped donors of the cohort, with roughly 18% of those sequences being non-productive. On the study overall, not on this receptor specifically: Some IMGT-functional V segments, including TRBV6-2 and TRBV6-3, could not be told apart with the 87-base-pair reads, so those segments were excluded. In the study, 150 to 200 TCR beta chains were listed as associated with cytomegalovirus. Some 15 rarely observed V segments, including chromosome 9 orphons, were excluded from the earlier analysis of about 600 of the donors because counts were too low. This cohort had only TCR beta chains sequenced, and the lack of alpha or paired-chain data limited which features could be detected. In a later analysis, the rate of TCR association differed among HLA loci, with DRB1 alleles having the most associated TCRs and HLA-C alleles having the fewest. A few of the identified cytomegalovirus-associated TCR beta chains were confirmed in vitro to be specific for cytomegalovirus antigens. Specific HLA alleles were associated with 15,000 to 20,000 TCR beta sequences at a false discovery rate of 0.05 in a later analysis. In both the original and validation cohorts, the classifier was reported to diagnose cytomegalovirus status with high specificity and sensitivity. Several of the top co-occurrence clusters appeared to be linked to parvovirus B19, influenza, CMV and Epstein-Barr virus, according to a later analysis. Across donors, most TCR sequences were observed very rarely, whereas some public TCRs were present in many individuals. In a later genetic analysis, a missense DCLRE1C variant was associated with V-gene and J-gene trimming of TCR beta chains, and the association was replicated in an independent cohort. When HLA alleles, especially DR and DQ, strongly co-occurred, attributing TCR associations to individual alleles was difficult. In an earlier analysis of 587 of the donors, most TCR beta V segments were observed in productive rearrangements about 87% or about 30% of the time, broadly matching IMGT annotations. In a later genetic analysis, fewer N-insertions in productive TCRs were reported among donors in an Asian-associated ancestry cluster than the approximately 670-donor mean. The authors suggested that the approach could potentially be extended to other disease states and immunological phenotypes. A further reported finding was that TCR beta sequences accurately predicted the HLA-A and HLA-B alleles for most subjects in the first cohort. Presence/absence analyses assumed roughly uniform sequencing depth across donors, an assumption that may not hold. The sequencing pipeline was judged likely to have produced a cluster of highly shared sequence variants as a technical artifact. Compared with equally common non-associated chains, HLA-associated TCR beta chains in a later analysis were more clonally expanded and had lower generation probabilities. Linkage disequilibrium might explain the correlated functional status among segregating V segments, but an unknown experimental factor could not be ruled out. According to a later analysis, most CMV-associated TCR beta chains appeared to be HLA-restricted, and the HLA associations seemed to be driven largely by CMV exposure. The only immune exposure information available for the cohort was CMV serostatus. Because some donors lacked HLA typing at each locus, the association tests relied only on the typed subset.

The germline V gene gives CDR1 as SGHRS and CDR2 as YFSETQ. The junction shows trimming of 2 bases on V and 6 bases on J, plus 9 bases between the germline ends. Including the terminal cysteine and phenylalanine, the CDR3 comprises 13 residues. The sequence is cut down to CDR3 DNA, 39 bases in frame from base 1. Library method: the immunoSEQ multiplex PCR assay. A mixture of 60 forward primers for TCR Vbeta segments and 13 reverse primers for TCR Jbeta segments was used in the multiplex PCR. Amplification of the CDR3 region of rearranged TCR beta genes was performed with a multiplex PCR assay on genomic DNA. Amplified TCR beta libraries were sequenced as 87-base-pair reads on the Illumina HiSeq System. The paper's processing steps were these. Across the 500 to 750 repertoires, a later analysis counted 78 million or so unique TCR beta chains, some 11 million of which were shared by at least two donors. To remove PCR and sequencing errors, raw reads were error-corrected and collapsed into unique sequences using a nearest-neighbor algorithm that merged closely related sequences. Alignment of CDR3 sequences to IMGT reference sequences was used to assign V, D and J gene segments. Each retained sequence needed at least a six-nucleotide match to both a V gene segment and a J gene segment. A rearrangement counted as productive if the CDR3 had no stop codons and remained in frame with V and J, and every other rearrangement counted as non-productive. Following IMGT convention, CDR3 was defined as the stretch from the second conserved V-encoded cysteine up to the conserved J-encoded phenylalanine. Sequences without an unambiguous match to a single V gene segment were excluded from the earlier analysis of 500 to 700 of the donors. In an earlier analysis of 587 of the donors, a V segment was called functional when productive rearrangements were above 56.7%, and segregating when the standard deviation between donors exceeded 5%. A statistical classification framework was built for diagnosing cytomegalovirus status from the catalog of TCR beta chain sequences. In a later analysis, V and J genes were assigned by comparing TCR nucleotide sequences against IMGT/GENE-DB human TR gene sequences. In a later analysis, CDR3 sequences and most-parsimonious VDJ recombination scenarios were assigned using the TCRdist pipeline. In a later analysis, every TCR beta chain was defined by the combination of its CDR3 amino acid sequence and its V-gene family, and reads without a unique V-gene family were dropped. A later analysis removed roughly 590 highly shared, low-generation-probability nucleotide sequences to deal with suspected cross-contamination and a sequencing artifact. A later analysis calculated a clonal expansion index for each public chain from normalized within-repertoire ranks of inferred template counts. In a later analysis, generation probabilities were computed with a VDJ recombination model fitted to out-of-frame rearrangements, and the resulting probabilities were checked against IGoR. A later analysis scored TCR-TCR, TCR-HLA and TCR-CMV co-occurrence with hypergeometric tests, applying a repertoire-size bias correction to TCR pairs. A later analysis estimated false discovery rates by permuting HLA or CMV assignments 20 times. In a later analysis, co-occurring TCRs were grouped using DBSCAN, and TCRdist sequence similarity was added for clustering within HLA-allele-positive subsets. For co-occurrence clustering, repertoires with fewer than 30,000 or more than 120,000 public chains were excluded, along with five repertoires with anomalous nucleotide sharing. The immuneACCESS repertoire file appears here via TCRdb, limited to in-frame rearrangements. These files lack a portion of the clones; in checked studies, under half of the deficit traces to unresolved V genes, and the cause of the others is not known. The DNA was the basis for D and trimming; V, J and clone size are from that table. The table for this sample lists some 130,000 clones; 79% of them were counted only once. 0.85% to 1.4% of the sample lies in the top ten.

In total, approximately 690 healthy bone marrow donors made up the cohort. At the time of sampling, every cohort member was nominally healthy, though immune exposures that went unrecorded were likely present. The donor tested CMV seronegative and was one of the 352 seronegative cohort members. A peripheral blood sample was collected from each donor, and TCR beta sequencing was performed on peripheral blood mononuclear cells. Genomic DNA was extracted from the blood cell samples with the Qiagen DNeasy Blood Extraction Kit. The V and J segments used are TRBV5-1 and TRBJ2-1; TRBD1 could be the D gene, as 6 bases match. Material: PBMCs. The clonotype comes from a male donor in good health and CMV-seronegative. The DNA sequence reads TGCGCCAGCAGCTTTGCAGGGGTCAATGAGCAGTTCTTC. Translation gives CASSFAGVNEQFF.